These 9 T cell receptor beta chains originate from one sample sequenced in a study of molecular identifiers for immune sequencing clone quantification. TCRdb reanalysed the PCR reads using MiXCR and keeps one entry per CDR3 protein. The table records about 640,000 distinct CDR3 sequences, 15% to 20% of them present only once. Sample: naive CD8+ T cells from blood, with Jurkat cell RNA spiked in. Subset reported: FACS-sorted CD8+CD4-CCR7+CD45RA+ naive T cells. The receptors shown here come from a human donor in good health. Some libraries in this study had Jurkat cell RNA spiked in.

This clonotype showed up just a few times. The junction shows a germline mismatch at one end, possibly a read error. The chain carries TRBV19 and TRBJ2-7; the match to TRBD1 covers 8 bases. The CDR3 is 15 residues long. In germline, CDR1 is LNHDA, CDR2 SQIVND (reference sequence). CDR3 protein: CAGSIRTGNSYEQYF. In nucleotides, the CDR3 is TGTGCCGGTAGTATCCGGACAGGGAACTCCTACGAGCAGTACTTC.

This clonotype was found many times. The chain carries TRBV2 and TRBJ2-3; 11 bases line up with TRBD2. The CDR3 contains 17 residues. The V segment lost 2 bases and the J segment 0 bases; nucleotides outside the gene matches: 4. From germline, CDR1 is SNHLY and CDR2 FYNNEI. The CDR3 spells CASSETRLAGSTDTQYF. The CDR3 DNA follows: TGTGCCAGCAGTGAAACGAGACTAGCGGGAAGCACAGATACGCAGTATTTT.

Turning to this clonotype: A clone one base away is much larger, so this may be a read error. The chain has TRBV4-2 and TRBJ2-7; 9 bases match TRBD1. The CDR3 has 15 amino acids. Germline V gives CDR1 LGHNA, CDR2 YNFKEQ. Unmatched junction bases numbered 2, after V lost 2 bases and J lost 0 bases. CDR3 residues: CASSQWTGDSYEQYF. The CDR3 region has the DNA TGTGCCAGCAGCCAATGGACAGGGGACTCCTACGAGCAGTACTTC.

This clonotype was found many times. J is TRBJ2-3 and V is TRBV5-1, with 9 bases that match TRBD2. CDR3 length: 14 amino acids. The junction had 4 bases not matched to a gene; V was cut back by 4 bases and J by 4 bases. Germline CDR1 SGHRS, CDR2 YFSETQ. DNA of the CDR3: TGCGCCAGCAGCGGAGCGGGGGGACCAGATACGCAGTATTTT. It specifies CASSGAGGPDTQYF.

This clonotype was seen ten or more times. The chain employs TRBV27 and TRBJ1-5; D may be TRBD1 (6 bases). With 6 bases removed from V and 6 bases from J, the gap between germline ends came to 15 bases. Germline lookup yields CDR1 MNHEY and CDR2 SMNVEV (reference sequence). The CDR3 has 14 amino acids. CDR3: CASSLGGGGQPQHF. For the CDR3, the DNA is TGTGCCAGCAGCTTGGGCGGGGGCGGTCAGCCCCAGCATTTT.

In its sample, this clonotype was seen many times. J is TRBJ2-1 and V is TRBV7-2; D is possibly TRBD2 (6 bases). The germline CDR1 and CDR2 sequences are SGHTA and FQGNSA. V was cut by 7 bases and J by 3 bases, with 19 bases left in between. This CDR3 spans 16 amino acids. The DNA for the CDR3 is TGTGCCAGCAACCCACCCCCTAGCGTTAACTACAATGAGCAGTTCTTC. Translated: CASNPPPSVNYNEQFF.

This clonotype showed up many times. The DNA for the CDR3 is TGTGCCAGCAGCCGTGGACATGGGAGCACAGATACGCAGTATTTT. Amino acid sequence: CASSRGHGSTDTQYF. The chain carries TRBV11-2 and TRBJ2-3, with TRBD1 as a possible D gene (5 bases). Trimming stripped 5 bases from V and 0 bases from J, with 12 bases between. The germline V gene encodes CDR1 SGHAT and CDR2 FQNNGV. CDR3 size: 15 residues. The complete variable domain, with remaining parts taken from reference TRBV11-2 and TRBJ2-3, reads EAGVAQSPRYKIIEKRQSVAFWCNPISGHATLYWYQQILGQGPKLLIQFQNNGVVDDSQLPKDRFSAERLKGVDSTLKIQPAKLEDSAVYLCASSRGHGSTDTQYFGPGTRLTVL.

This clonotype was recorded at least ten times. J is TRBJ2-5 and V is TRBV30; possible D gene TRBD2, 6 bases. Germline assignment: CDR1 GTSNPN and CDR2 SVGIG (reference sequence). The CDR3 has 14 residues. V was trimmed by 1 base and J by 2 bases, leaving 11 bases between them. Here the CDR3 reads CAWSARDWQETQYF. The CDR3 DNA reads TGTGCCTGGAGTGCCCGGGACTGGCAAGAGACCCAGTACTTC.

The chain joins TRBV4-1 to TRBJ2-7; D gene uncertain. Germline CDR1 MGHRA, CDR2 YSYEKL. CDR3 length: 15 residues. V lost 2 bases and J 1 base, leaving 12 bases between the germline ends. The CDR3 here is CASSQLTGASYEQYF. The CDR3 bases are TGCGCCAGCAGCCAACTAACGGGTGCATCCTACGAGCAGTACTTC.